The next 27 T cell receptor beta chains were all read from a single sample in a study of blood T cell repertoires in COVID-19. The protocol was immunoSEQ multiplex PCR, while the TCRdb copy is restricted to in-frame clones and leaves out a portion. The repertoire has tens of thousands of clones, approximately 88% of them found once; the top ten carry less than 3%. The sequenced material came from peripheral blood. These receptors came from a man aged 50 to 59 with COVID-19, enrolled during active disease.

This chain joins TRBV19 and TRBJ2-6, with D hard to call. V was shortened by 3 bases and J by 0 bases, with 3 bases between the two germline ends. Germline CDR1 reads LNHDA; CDR2 reads SQIVND (reference sequence). This CDR3 comprises 14 residues. The CDR3 DNA follows: TGTGCCAGTAGTATGGCCTCTGGGGCCAACGTCCTGACTTTC. This gives the protein CASSMASGANVLTF.

The chain links TRBV24-1 to TRBJ1-2; D call uncertain. Germline CDR1 and CDR2: KGHDR and SFDVKD. This CDR3 region has 13 residues. V shed 5 bases and J shed 3 bases, with 9 bases lying between them. CDR3 sequence reads: CATSAGSDYGYTF. CDR3 nucleotides: TGTGCCACCAGTGCAGGAAGTGACTATGGCTACACCTTC.

The chain couples TRBV18 to TRBJ1-6; 9 bases fit TRBD1. The germline V gene has CDR1 KGHSH and CDR2 LQKENI. CDR3 length: 16 amino acids. The V segment lost 0 bases and the J segment 7 bases; nucleotides outside the gene matches: 4. CDR3 in DNA: TGTGCCAGCTCACCACCGAACAGGGGGCTCAATTCACCCCTCCACTTT. It codes for CASSPPNRGLNSPLHF.

The rearrangement joins TRBV5-8 to TRBJ1-2, with 8 bases that match TRBD1. The length of the CDR3 is 14 residues. After removal of 2 bases from V and 5 bases from J, the junction contained 5 bases not matched to a gene. From germline, CDR1 is SGHTS and CDR2 YDEGEE. The CDR3 loop is CASSLTYRGYGYTF. The CDR3 DNA is TGTGCCAGCAGCTTAACTTACAGGGGGTATGGCTACACCTTC.

This chain joins TRBV7-2 and TRBJ1-5, with 12 bases fitting TRBD1. V shed 4 bases, J shed 4 bases, and the junction held 2 bases outside the gene matches. Looked up from germline, CDR1 is SGHTA and CDR2 is FQGNSA. The CDR3 consists of 15 residues. CDR3 region: CASSWGQGANQPQHF. The CDR3 DNA reads TGTGCCAGCAGCTGGGGACAGGGGGCAAATCAGCCCCAGCATTTT.

The chain links TRBV18 to TRBJ1-5; 8 bases match TRBD1. The CDR3 extends over 15 amino acids. V trimming: 5 bases; J trimming: 3 bases; junction bases outside the gene matches: 6. Germline V gene lookup returns CDR1 KGHSH and CDR2 LQKENI. Written as DNA, the CDR3 is TGTGCCAGCTCATCCACAGGGGGATCCAATCAGCCCCAGCATTTT. Residues: CASSSTGGSNQPQHF.

The rearrangement links TRBV9 to TRBJ1-2; TRBD1 matches at 8 bases. In germline, CDR1 is SGDLS, CDR2 YYNGEE. After removal of 4 bases from V and 6 bases from J, the junction contained 5 bases not matched to a gene. The CDR3 is 13 residues long. This CDR3 reads CASSPQGADGYTF. CDR3 nucleotides: TGTGCCAGCAGCCCGCAGGGGGCGGATGGCTACACCTTC.

This chain uses TRBV14 with TRBJ2-1, with 7 positions matching TRBD2. Germline lookup yields CDR1 SGHDN and CDR2 FVKESK. Losses at the gene ends were 0 bases for V and 4 bases for J; bases not matched to a gene: 12. The length of the CDR3 is 18 residues. CDR3 residues: CASSQDGILGTKYNEQFF. CDR3 DNA sequence: TGTGCCAGCAGCCAAGACGGTATACTCGGGACTAAGTACAATGAGCAGTTCTTC.

This chain connects TRBV29-1 to TRBJ2-5; D possibly corresponds to TRBD1 (5 bases). Deletions cut 3 bases from V and 5 bases from J, with 16 bases between. Germline CDR1 and CDR2: SQVTM and ANQGSEA. The CDR3 contains 14 residues. The CDR3 bases are TGCAGCGTTGATTGGGGCTCCTCCCAGGAGACCCAGTACTTC. As protein: CSVDWGSSQETQYF. Full variable domain (outside the CDR3, taken from reference TRBV29-1 and TRBJ2-5): SAVISQKPSRDICQRGTSLTIQCQVDSQVTMMFWYRQQPGQSLTLIATANQGSEATYESGFVIDKFPISRPNLTFSTLTVSNMSPEDSSIYLCSVDWGSSQETQYFGPGTRLLVL.

The rearrangement uses TRBV5-4 and TRBJ2-1; D possibly corresponds to TRBD2 (6 bases). This CDR3 region has 17 residues. V was pared by 0 bases and J by 4 bases, with 17 bases between. The V gene's germline CDR1 is SGHNT and CDR2 YYREEE (reference sequence). As DNA, the CDR3 is TGTGCCAGCAGCTTGGGCGGGAAATACCGGGGGTACAATGAGCAGTTCTTC. This gives the protein CASSLGGKYRGYNEQFF.

The rearrangement joins TRBV28 to TRBJ1-2, with TRBD1 as a possible D gene (5 bases). Germline lookup yields CDR1 MDHEN and CDR2 SYDVKM. The CDR3 runs to 15 residues. With 4 bases removed from V and 1 base from J, the gap between germline ends came to 13 bases. CDR3 DNA: TGTGCCAGCAGTTGGGGTGGACACAGTAACTATGGCTACACCTTC. Residues: CASSWGGHSNYGYTF.

The chain has TRBV6-5 and TRBJ1-2, with 8 bases that match TRBD1. The CDR3 has 15 residues. The ends lost 3 bases at V and 5 bases at J; junction bases unmatched: 8. Germline assignment: CDR1 MNHEY and CDR2 SVGAGI. DNA of the CDR3: TGTGCCAGCAGTTATACGGCAGGGGGCGGGTATGGCTACACCTTC. Its protein is CASSYTAGGGYGYTF.

DNA of the CDR3: TGTGCCAGCAGCTTAGTTTACGGAACAGGGACAGCCTACGAGCAGTACTTC. It yields the protein CASSLVYGTGTAYEQYF. V gene TRBV7-2 combines with J gene TRBJ2-7, with TRBD1 matching 7 bases. Germline V gene sequence: CDR1 SGHTA, CDR2 FQGNSA. J gave up 2 bases and V 1 base, and 11 bases lay outside the gene matches. This CDR3 has 17 residues.

The V gene is TRBV6-6, the J gene TRBJ1-3; 8 positions agree with TRBD1. Germline-derived CDR1 and CDR2 are MNHNY and SVGAGI (reference sequence). CDR3 length: 14 residues. Trimming took 7 bases from V and 0 from J; bases not matched to a gene: 2. CDR3 sequence (DNA): TGTGCCAGCAAGGACAGGGACTCTGGAAACACCATATATTTT. Encoded protein: CASKDRDSGNTIYF.

The V and J genes are TRBV7-3 and TRBJ2-2; the D gene is possibly TRBD2 (5 bases). Germline values: CDR1 SGHTA, CDR2 FQGTGA. V dropped 3 bases and J dropped 0 bases, with 14 bases sitting between them. The CDR3 consists of 17 residues. This CDR3 reads CASSFNARGANTGELFF. For the CDR3, the DNA is TGTGCCAGCAGCTTTAACGCTCGGGGAGCGAACACCGGGGAGCTGTTTTTT.

The V and J genes are TRBV15 and TRBJ1-3; no clear D. CDR3 length equals 16 residues. CDR1 and CDR2 (germline): LNHNV, YYDKDF (reference sequence). Between the trimmed V and J ends, which lost 0 bases and 0 bases, there was a span of 9 bases. The CDR3 DNA reads as TGTGCCACCAGCAGAGATGGTACACGCTCTGGAAACACCATATATTTT. This translates into CATSRDGTRSGNTIYF.

The chain carries TRBV6-1 and TRBJ2-2; the match to TRBD1 covers 7 bases. This CDR3 comprises 18 residues. V lost 0 bases and J lost 3; bases outside the gene matches: 10. Germline V gene data show CDR1 as MNHNS and CDR2 as SASEGT. The CDR3 sequence: CASSEAGQKKVYTGELFF. The CDR3 bases are TGTGCCAGCAGTGAAGCGGGACAGAAGAAAGTATACACCGGGGAGCTGTTTTTT.

The chain joins TRBV28 to TRBJ2-5; 9 bases are a match to TRBD2. Germline CDR1 MDHEN, CDR2 SYDVKM. J lost 5 bases, V lost 5 bases, and 6 bases had no gene match. The CDR3 extends over 14 amino acids. CDR3 region: CASSQRGAAETQYF. The CDR3 bases are TGTGCCAGCAGTCAGCGGGGGGCCGCGGAGACCCAGTACTTC.

V is TRBV13 and J is TRBJ2-1, with D perhaps TRBD2 (6 bases). The CDR3 runs 15 residues. In germline, CDR1 is PRHDT, CDR2 FYEKMQ (reference sequence). The V end was cut by 0 bases, the J end by 3 bases, with 9 bases between. DNA for the CDR3: TGTGCCAGCAGCTTAGGTAGCGGCCTCTACAATGAGCAGTTCTTC. Its protein is CASSLGSGLYNEQFF.

The chain is built from TRBV30 and TRBJ2-1; the match to TRBD1 covers 10 bases. J lost 8 bases, V lost 5 bases, and 18 bases had no gene match. Germline CDR1 is GTSNPN and CDR2 is SVGIG (reference sequence). The CDR3 runs to 17 residues. CDR3 coding DNA: TGTGCCTGGGCTGGGGGCCAAGGACAGGGGGGCGTATATGAGCAGTTCTTC. It encodes CAWAGGQGQGGVYEQFF.

V is TRBV13 and J is TRBJ2-4, with 7 nucleotides matching TRBD1. With 5 bases clipped from V and 3 bases from J, the junction kept 4 bases outside the gene matches. The V gene's germline CDR1 is PRHDT and CDR2 FYEKMQ (reference sequence). The CDR3 covers 14 residues. The CDR3 here is CASSPRTGKNIQYF. The DNA for the CDR3 is TGTGCCAGCAGCCCACGGACAGGCAAAAACATTCAGTACTTC. Full variable domain (remainder filled in from reference TRBV13 and TRBJ2-4): AAGVIQSPRHLIKEKRETATLKCYPIPRHDTVYWYQQGPGQDPQFLISFYEKMQSDKGSIPDRFSAQQFSDYHSELNMSSLELGDSALYFCASSPRTGKNIQYFGAGTRLSVL.

The chain joins TRBV28 to TRBJ1-4; TRBD1 might be the D (5 bases). The CDR3 length is 17 residues. CDR1 MDHEN and CDR2 SYDVKM come from the germline V gene. The V end lost 4 bases, the J end lost 2 bases, and 17 bases lay between the germline ends. The DNA for the CDR3 is TGTGCCAGCAGTTCCCTCATAAGGGGCAGGACTAATGAAAAACTGTTTTTT. Protein sequence: CASSSLIRGRTNEKLFF.

This clone showed up many times. The V gene is TRBV2, the J gene TRBJ1-5; 8 bases are shared with TRBD1. Trimming removed 7 bases from V and 5 bases from J; junction bases left unmatched: 13. This CDR3 contains 16 residues. Germline lookup yields CDR1 SNHLY and CDR2 FYNNEI. CDR3: CASMGSGQGADQPQHF. The CDR3 DNA sequence: TGTGCCAGCATGGGAAGTGGGCAGGGGGCGGATCAGCCCCAGCATTTT.

Here the CDR3 reads CASSAGQNSYEQYF. In nucleotides, the CDR3 is TGTGCCAGCAGCGCCGGACAAAACTCCTACGAGCAGTACTTC. The rearrangement links TRBV9 to TRBJ2-7, with D possibly TRBD1 on 5 matching bases. CDR1 is SGDLS and CDR2 is YYNGEE in the germline V gene. V was pared by 3 bases and J by 0 bases, with 10 bases between. This CDR3 spans 14 amino acids.

The CDR3 nucleotides read TGTGCCAGCAGCCTGGACAGCCGCGAGCAGTACTTC. Residues: CASSLDSREQYF. The chain uses TRBV5-6 and TRBJ2-7; D may be TRBD1 (6 bases). CDR1 is SGHDT and CDR2 is YYEEEE in the germline V gene. The CDR3 consists of 12 residues. V was clipped by 4 bases and J by 6 bases, with 11 bases between them.

V is TRBV19 and J is TRBJ1-2; TRBD1 is a possible D gene (6 bases). CDR1 is LNHDA, CDR2 SQIVND, per germline (reference sequence). V shed 4 bases and J shed 8 bases, with 23 bases lying between them. The CDR3 covers 16 residues. The CDR3 here is CASSTSPDSLSRGYTF. The CDR3 DNA sequence: TGTGCCAGTAGTACTAGCCCGGACAGCCTTTCTAGGGGCTACACCTTC.

The chain couples TRBV5-1 to TRBJ1-4; 11 nucleotides align to TRBD1. The V gene end was trimmed by 1 base and the J gene end by 3 bases; junction bases not matched to a gene: 17. Germline CDR1 and CDR2: SGHRS and YFSETQ. The CDR3 is 21 residues long. The CDR3 spells CASSLHLRPGQGDAANEKLFF. The DNA of the CDR3 is TGCGCCAGCAGCTTGCACCTAAGACCGGGACAGGGGGACGCGGCTAATGAAAAACTGTTTTTT.